The TCR beta chain under discussion was sequenced for a study of cytomegalovirus exposure and HLA in healthy donors (dated by TCRdb to the late 2010s). As for the study more broadly: According to a later analysis, one platform produced both the 110 or so validation repertoires and the 666 repertoires of the first cohort. The study aimed to test whether signatures of past pathogen exposure could be identified by cataloging public T cell receptors. A separate validation cohort of approximately 120 different subjects was used in addition to the 666-subject first cohort. The study combined high-throughput TCR immunosequencing, statistical association of individual TCRs with disease status, and machine learning to predict cytomegalovirus infection status. The research as a whole found: A total of 150 to 200 TCR beta chains were listed by the study as associated with cytomegalovirus. Three of the identified cytomegalovirus-associated TCR beta chains were confirmed in vitro to be specific for cytomegalovirus antigens. The classifier was reported to diagnose cytomegalovirus status with high specificity and sensitivity in both the original and validation cohorts. While some public TCRs were present in many individuals, most TCR sequences turned up only very rarely across donors. In a later analysis, TCRs clustered in the first cohort were found to also tend to co-occur in the roughly 120 validation repertoires, with 90% to 95% of cluster scores above 0. The authors suggested that the approach could potentially be generalized to other disease states and immunological phenotypes. A later analysis had no HLA typing for the validation cohort, so co-occurrence there was scored across all 130 or so repertoires.

Worth noting for this clone: No cognate antigen has been identified for it. The input lacks base qualities; no much larger clone sits a single base away.

According to the germline V gene, CDR1 reads KGHSH and CDR2 reads LQKENI. V loses 4 bases, J loses 0 bases, and the germline ends lie 12 bases apart. From the cysteine up to the phenylalanine, the CDR3 has a length of 15 residues. The CDR3 DNA has 45 bases and is translated from base 1. The donors were included in the validation cohort of some 120 subjects, a group kept apart from the roughly 670-subject first cohort. The library was made by the immunoSEQ multiplex PCR assay. In the source study's methods: A statistical classification framework was developed to diagnose cytomegalovirus status using the catalog of TCR beta chain sequences. The immuneACCESS repertoire file appears here via TCRdb, limited to in-frame rearrangements. These files lack a portion of the clones; in checked studies, under half of the deficit traces to unresolved V genes, and the cause of the others is not known. V and J calls plus clone size are reproduced from that table; the DNA served to infer D and trimming. For this sample there are around 66,000 clones; about 97% appear just once. Jointly, the top ten make up around 1.6% of the sample.

Sequencing input: PBMCs. The TCR originated in a woman aged 18 to 35 in good health and CMV-seropositive. The chain was built from TRBV18 and TRBJ1-1, with a weak D call of TRBD1 (5 bases match). The nucleotide sequence reads as follows: TGTGCCAGCTCACATCGACAGACGCTGAACACTGAAGCTTTCTTT. It is translated as CASSHRQTLNTEAFF. The full variable domain, completed from the reference TRBV18 and TRBJ1-1 proteins outside the CDR3, reads NAGVMQNPRHLVRRRGQEARLRCSPMKGHSHVYWYRQLPEEGLKFMVYLQKENIIDESGMPKERFSAEFPKEGPSILRIQQVVRGDSAAYFCASSHRQTLNTEAFFGQGTRLTVV.